This is a list of T cell receptor beta chains from one sample in a study of vaccination and CD4 T cells after COVID-19. Antigens of these TCRs are unknown. TCRdb called the PCR reads again in MiXCR, with one record for every CDR3 protein. The data contain about 13,000 distinct CDR3 sequences, roughly half of them seen just once; the ten biggest clones take up about a sixth. The sequenced material came from CD4+ T cells from blood, cultured in vitro. The receptors here all came from a human donor who had recovered from COVID-19. The CDR3 runs from the conserved cysteine through the conserved F or W. The D gene is left open where the match is weak. Not all rows give a size; the values are once, few, many and, for expanded clones, a class.

J gene: TRBJ1-2
D gene: .
clone size: few
V gene: TRBV2
CDR3 DNA: TGTGCCAGCAGGATTACTGGGACCGGTAACTATGGCTACACCTTC
CDR3 protein: CASRITGTGNYGYTF

J gene: TRBJ1-2
D gene: .
clone size: .
V gene: TRBV2
CDR3 DNA: TGTGCCAGCAGTGATCAAGGGTTTCGTGGCTACACCTTC
CDR3 protein: CASSDQGFRGYTF

J gene: TRBJ1-2
D gene: .
clone size: few
V gene: TRBV6-1
CDR3 DNA: TGTGCCAGCAGGTCAGACAGGCTAGACCCCCTGTATGGCTACACCTTC
CDR3 protein: CASRSDRLDPLYGYTF

J gene: TRBJ2-1
D gene: TRBD2
clone size: .
V gene: TRBV10-3
CDR3 DNA: TGTGCCATCAGTGATAGCGGGAGGGCCGCGGGTGAGCAGTTCTTC
CDR3 protein: CAISDSGRAAGEQFF

J gene: TRBJ1-5
D gene: TRBD1
clone size: .
V gene: TRBV19
CDR3 DNA: TGTGCCAGTAGTGCCCCGAGACAGGGTGTAGGGAATCAGCCCCAGCATTTT
CDR3 protein: CASSAPRQGVGNQPQHF

J gene: TRBJ2-3
D gene: .
clone size: .
V gene: TRBV21-1
CDR3 DNA: TGTGCCAGCAGCATCTGCCTAGCGGGAGGGCCCCACACGACAGATACGCAGTATTTT
CDR3 protein: CASSICLAGGPHTTDTQYF

J gene: TRBJ1-1
D gene: .
clone size: .
V gene: TRBV19
CDR3 DNA: TGTGCCAGTAGTTCCCGGGTCGAAGCTTTCTTT
CDR3 protein: CASSSRVEAFF

J gene: TRBJ2-3
D gene: .
clone size: .
V gene: TRBV20-1
CDR3 DNA: TGCAGTGGGGGAGAGGGCACAGATACGCAGTATTTT
CDR3 protein: CSGGEGTDTQYF

J gene: TRBJ1-6
D gene: .
clone size: .
V gene: TRBV30
CDR3 DNA: TGTGCCTGGAATGAGGGGACCCGTAATTCACCCCTCCACTTT
CDR3 protein: CAWNEGTRNSPLHF

J gene: TRBJ2-5
D gene: .
clone size: .
V gene: TRBV28
CDR3 DNA: TGTGCCAGCATCGACCCGGAGGCGAGAGAGACCCAGTACTTC
CDR3 protein: CASIDPEARETQYF

J gene: TRBJ1-2
D gene: TRBD1
clone size: few
V gene: TRBV15
CDR3 DNA: TGTGCCACCAGCAGAGGAGGGATGGGACAGGACACATATGGCTACACCTTC
CDR3 protein: CATSRGGMGQDTYGYTF

J gene: TRBJ2-1
D gene: .
clone size: few
V gene: TRBV20-1
CDR3 DNA: TGCAGTGCCCATCACAGTAGCGGCCCGGGGGACAATGAGCAGTTCTTC
CDR3 protein: CSAHHSSGPGDNEQFF

J gene: TRBJ1-6
D gene: .
clone size: .
V gene: TRBV11-2
CDR3 DNA: TGTGCCAGCAGCCCCCCGACCAAAAATTCACCCCTCCACTTT
CDR3 protein: CASSPPTKNSPLHF

J gene: TRBJ2-1
D gene: .
clone size: few
V gene: TRBV11-2
CDR3 DNA: TGTGCCAGCAGTACTAGACTGGGTGAGCAGTTCTTC
CDR3 protein: CASSTRLGEQFF

J gene: TRBJ1-1
D gene: TRBD1
clone size: .
V gene: TRBV2
CDR3 DNA: TGTGCCAGCAGTGTTGACAGGGAGAACACTGAAGCTTTCTTT
CDR3 protein: CASSVDRENTEAFF

J gene: TRBJ2-3
D gene: .
clone size: .
V gene: TRBV12-3/TRBV12-4
CDR3 DNA: TGTGCCAGCAGTAACGTCCCAGATACGCAGTATTTT
CDR3 protein: CASSNVPDTQYF

J gene: TRBJ2-5
D gene: .
clone size: .
V gene: TRBV7-9
CDR3 DNA: TGTGCCAGCAGCGCCTACAGGGCGCAAGAGACCCAGTACTTC
CDR3 protein: CASSAYRAQETQYF

J gene: TRBJ1-5
D gene: .
clone size: few
V gene: TRBV7-9
CDR3 DNA: TGTGCCAGCAGTTCGGACGGAGGCAATCAGCCCCAGCATTTT
CDR3 protein: CASSSDGGNQPQHF

J gene: TRBJ2-7
D gene: TRBD2
clone size: .
V gene: TRBV20-1
CDR3 DNA: TGCAGTGCAGTAGCGGGAGGTTACGAGCAGTACTTC
CDR3 protein: CSAVAGGYEQYF

J gene: TRBJ1-3
D gene: .
clone size: few
V gene: TRBV20-1
CDR3 DNA: TGCAGTGCTAGAAAGACCTTCTCTGGAAACACCATATATTTT
CDR3 protein: CSARKTFSGNTIYF

J gene: TRBJ1-1
D gene: .
clone size: few
V gene: TRBV7-3
CDR3 DNA: TGTGCCAGCAGCTTAAGGACAGCGATGAACACTGAAGCTTTCTTT
CDR3 protein: CASSLRTAMNTEAFF

J gene: TRBJ2-3
D gene: TRBD2
clone size: few
V gene: TRBV10-3
CDR3 DNA: TGTGCCATCAGTGGGCAGCGGGAGGGCCAAACTAGCACAGATACGCAGTATTTT
CDR3 protein: CAISGQREGQTSTDTQYF

J gene: TRBJ1-4
D gene: TRBD1
clone size: .
V gene: TRBV7-9
CDR3 DNA: TGTGCCAGCAGCCGACCGGGACAGGGGCATGAAAAACTGTTTTTT
CDR3 protein: CASSRPGQGHEKLFF

J gene: TRBJ2-3
D gene: .
clone size: .
V gene: TRBV7-8
CDR3 DNA: TGTGCCAGCAGCCTCTGGGACAGCACAGATACGCAGTATTTT
CDR3 protein: CASSLWDSTDTQYF

J gene: TRBJ2-1
D gene: .
clone size: .
V gene: TRBV7-2
CDR3 DNA: TGTGCCAGCAACCCGGACGGATCCTACAATGAGCAGTTCTTC
CDR3 protein: CASNPDGSYNEQFF

J gene: TRBJ2-7
D gene: .
clone size: few
V gene: TRBV30
CDR3 DNA: TGTGCCTGGAGAAAACGTAAGGGGCTGGACGAGCAGTACTTC
CDR3 protein: CAWRKRKGLDEQYF

J gene: TRBJ2-7
D gene: .
clone size: few
V gene: TRBV15
CDR3 DNA: TGTGCCACCAGCAGAGATCCTACCTACGAGCAGTACTTC
CDR3 protein: CATSRDPTYEQYF

J gene: TRBJ2-4
D gene: .
clone size: .
V gene: TRBV5-5
CDR3 DNA: TGTGCCAGCAGCTTCTATGACCGGGCCCTTGGGGACATTCAGTACTTC
CDR3 protein: CASSFYDRALGDIQYF

J gene: TRBJ2-3
D gene: TRBD2
clone size: .
V gene: TRBV5-4
CDR3 DNA: TGTGCCAGCAGCTTGAGAACTAGCGGGTTCACAGATACGCAGTATTTT
CDR3 protein: CASSLRTSGFTDTQYF